Reported below is one T cell receptor (beta chain). This entry is derived from a study of response to subunit inactivated influenza vaccine. TCRdb used MiXCR to reprocess the RT-PCR reads, holding one entry per CDR3 protein. The data show 180,000 or so distinct CDR3 sequences, approximately 12% seen once. V gave up 5 bases and J gave up 6 bases; unmatched junction bases: 10. The CDR3 sequence is 15 residues long. CDR1 MNHNS and CDR2 SASEGT come from the germline V gene. These data also formed part of another study, on T cells expressing NK-cell markers. That source adds: The authors made TCR beta cDNA libraries by 5'RACE template switching. This switching added a universal primer site and UMIs.

The sequencing here drew on CD8+ T cells sorted from PBMCs, taken 11 to 12 days after vaccination. This clonotype originated in a man over 45 who received an inactivated influenza vaccine. The genes are TRBV6-1 and TRBJ2-7; 10 bases map to TRBD2. The CDR3 is CASSLGRLAGVEQYF. The CDR3 DNA sequence: TGTGCCAGCAGTCTGGGGAGGCTAGCGGGAGTCGAGCAGTACTTC.